This entry features one TCR beta chain sequence. The data were obtained in a study of long-term antiretroviral therapy in people with HIV. For the study at large: The 2015 immediate-ART recommendation came about a decade after the earliest samples.

The germline gives CDR1 KGHSH, CDR2 LQKENI. The CDR3 totals 17 residues. Trimming took off 5 bases at V and 0 bases at J, with 17 bases between the two ends. Per individual, the PBMC samples numbered at least one pre-ART and at least two post-ART. This was the immunoSEQ v3.0 assay at survey level. Sequencing was performed with immunoSEQ multiplex PCR; in TCRdb, only in-frame clones are kept and a portion is missing. The sample yields approximately 29,000 clones, approximately 92% seen once. The TCR was taken from a woman aged 35 to 49 with HIV. V gene TRBV18 combines with J gene TRBJ1-3; perhaps TRBD1 as D (5 bases). The sample in question was unsorted PBMCs, obtained roughly 5 years after starting antiretroviral therapy. Written as DNA, the CDR3 is TGTGCCAGCTCAGTAACCCCCGCAGGGTTCTCTGGAAACACCATATATTTT. Residues: CASSVTPAGFSGNTIYF.